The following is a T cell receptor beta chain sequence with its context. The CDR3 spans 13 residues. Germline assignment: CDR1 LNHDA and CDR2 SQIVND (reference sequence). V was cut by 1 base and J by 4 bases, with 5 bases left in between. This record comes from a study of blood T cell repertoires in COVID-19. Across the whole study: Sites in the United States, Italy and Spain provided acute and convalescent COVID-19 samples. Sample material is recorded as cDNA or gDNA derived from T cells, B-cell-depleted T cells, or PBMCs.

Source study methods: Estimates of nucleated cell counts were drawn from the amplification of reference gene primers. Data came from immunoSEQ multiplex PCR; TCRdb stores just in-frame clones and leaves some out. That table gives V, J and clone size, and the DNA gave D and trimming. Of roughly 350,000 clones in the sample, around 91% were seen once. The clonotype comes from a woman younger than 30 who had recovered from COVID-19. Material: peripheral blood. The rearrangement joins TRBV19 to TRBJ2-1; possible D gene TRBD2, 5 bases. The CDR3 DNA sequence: TGTGCCAGTAGTATAGGCGGGTACAATGAGCAGTTCTTC. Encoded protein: CASSIGGYNEQFF.